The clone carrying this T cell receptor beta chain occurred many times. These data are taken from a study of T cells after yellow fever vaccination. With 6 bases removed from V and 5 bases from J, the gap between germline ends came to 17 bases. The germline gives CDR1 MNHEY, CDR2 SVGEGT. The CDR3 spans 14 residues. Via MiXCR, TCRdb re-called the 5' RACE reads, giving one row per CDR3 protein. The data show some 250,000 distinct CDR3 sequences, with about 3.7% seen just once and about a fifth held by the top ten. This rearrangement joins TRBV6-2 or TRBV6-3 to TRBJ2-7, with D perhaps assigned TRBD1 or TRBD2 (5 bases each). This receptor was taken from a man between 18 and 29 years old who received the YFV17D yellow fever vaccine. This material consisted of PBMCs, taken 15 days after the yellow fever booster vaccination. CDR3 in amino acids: CASSRLRRGDEQYV. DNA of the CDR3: TGTGCCAGCAGCAGGTTGAGAAGGGGAGACGAGCAGTACGTC.